Sequencing of this T cell receptor beta chain was carried out in a study of regulatory T cells in long-lasting Graves disease. Relying on iRepertoire HTBI primers and Arm-PCR of CDR3 regions, the team built TCR beta libraries. TCRdb re-called the multiplex PCR reads through MiXCR, storing one row per CDR3 protein. The sample lists a few hundred thousand distinct CDR3 sequences; roughly 20% were seen once. The time point denotes: persistent/refractory GD, antithyroid drugs over 5 years with positive TRAb. After RNA was extracted from PBMCs, the TCR library was made from it. V shed 7 bases and J shed 2 bases, with 15 bases lying between them. The germline CDR1 and CDR2 sequences are MDHEN and SYDVKM. This CDR3 region has 14 residues. General observations from the study: Persistent disease samples used TRBV28, TRBJ1-2 and TRBJ2-5 preferentially. The study found persistent patients shared more public clonotypes (over 2,500) than new patients (about 1,000).

This clonotype came up many times. Its antigen is currently unknown. The sequences come from peripheral blood mononuclear cells (PBMCs), collected when the disease was refractory, from a patient treated with antithyroid drugs. The sequence was obtained from a middle-aged woman with Graves disease. The chain joins TRBV28 to TRBJ2-7; a weak D match, TRBD2 (6 bases). The CDR3 region is CASNPRRAPYEQYF. The CDR3 DNA reads as TGTGCCAGCAACCCGAGGAGGGCCCCCTACGAGCAGTACTTC.